The clone carrying this T cell receptor (beta chain) has just a few counts. The data stem from a study of identical twins. Via MiXCR, TCRdb re-called the 5' RACE reads, giving one row per CDR3 protein. This table holds roughly 750,000 distinct CDR3 sequences, around 21% found once. This sample also belongs to another study, concerning T cells expressing NK-cell markers. From that paper: CD8+ T cells in a handful of donors included dominant NKG2C+ clonotypes at roughly 1.0-7.5%.

The TCR sequence derives from a woman aged 18-35 years in good health. The sequencing input was PBMCs.

CDR3 in DNA: TGTGCCATCAGCGGACAGGGCCCCCTCCCGAACACTGAAGCTTTCTTT. It translates to CAISGQGPLPNTEAFF. V is TRBV10-3 and J is TRBJ1-1; 8 bases line up with TRBD1. CDR1 ENHRY and CDR2 SYGVKD come from the germline V gene. The CDR3 runs 16 residues. After removal of 6 bases from V and 1 base from J, the junction contained 10 bases not matched to a gene.